This TCR beta chain was observed in a study of identical twins. General study results and limits: Models predicted too little out-of-frame TCR alpha sharing in monozygotic twins.

Worth noting for this clonotype: Its antigen is unidentified.

TCRdb processed the 5' RACE reads anew with MiXCR; each CDR3 protein has one entry. Among some 500,000 distinct CDR3 sequences listed, 14% were seen once. The CDR3 is 15 residues long. Trimming took 1 base from V and 2 from J; bases not matched to a gene: 5. Germline CDR1 reads LGHDT; CDR2 reads YNNKEL (reference sequence). This sample was also put to use in a study of yellow fever vaccine responses in identical twins.

This sequence joins TRBV3-1 and TRBJ2-7; 7 nucleotides match TRBD1. This receptor was obtained from a woman between 18 and 29 years old in good health. Sequenced sample: CD4+ T cells sorted from blood. The CDR3 spells CASSQVPGQPYEQYF. DNA of the CDR3: TGTGCCAGCAGCCAAGTGCCGGGACAGCCCTACGAGCAGTACTTC.